This T cell receptor beta chain was obtained from a study of response to subunit inactivated influenza vaccine. Study-wide points: Every seasonal influenza vaccination brings in few new T cells, the authors suggested.

Each CDR3 protein gets one entry after TCRdb re-called the RT-PCR reads with MiXCR. Of hundreds of thousands of distinct CDR3 sequences in the sample, 25% were seen once. CDR3 length equals 14 residues. Per the germline V gene, CDR1 is MNHEY and CDR2 is SVGEGT. With 0 bases removed from V and 7 bases from J, the gap between germline ends came to 10 bases. The table lists this clonotype with a few counts. Its target is unknown. The sequence derives from a man in his fifties or sixties who received an inactivated influenza vaccine. The source was CD4+ T cells sorted from PBMCs, collected more than 4 days after vaccination. The chain employs TRBV6-2 or TRBV6-3 and TRBJ2-4, with D unresolved. CDR3 residues: CASSYSAVTNIQYF. The CDR3 nucleotides are TGTGCCAGCAGTTACTCGGCGGTCACTAACATTCAGTACTTC.